This T cell receptor beta chain was identified in a study of response to subunit inactivated influenza vaccine. Study-level findings and limits: There was a suggestion from the authors that each seasonal influenza vaccination recruits few new T cells.

This clonotype was observed a few times. Its antigen is still unknown. The CDR3 length is 14 residues. The germline CDR1 and CDR2 sequences are MNHEY and SVGEGT. The V end lost 2 bases, the J end lost 6 bases, and 14 bases lay between the germline ends. From the RT-PCR reads, TCRdb called clonotypes with MiXCR, one entry per CDR3 protein. The sample carries approximately 160,000 distinct CDR3 sequences, roughly a tenth recorded once. Material: CD8+ T cells sorted from PBMCs, obtained roughly 24 months after vaccination. The receptor's source is a man between 50 and 69 years old who received an inactivated influenza vaccine. V is TRBV6-2 or TRBV6-3 and J is TRBJ2-7; TRBD1 or TRBD2 may be the D gene (5 bases each). The CDR3 protein is CASSYDGDLLEQYF. In nucleotides, the CDR3 is TGTGCCAGCAGTTACGACGGGGACCTGCTCGAGCAGTACTTC.